What follows describes a single T cell receptor (beta chain). Its antigen is undetermined. This specimen belongs to a study of tumor and adjacent non-tumor tissue in lung cancer. Overall study context: Approximately 4 million productive TCRbeta reads were obtained per sample on average. Study-wide results and caveats: TCR diversity was significantly greater in tumor than normal lung tissue. Tumor repertoires had a smaller top 100 clone share than normal lung.

Three rounds of nested PCR, following a modified ARM-PCR protocol, produced the TCRbeta library. TCRdb re-called the multiplex PCR reads through MiXCR, storing one row per CDR3 protein. This sample has about 110,000 distinct CDR3 sequences, with about 80% found just once. No cell sorting was done before RNA was extracted from the tissue. Germline CDR1 is MNHEY and CDR2 is SVGAGI. V lost 11 bases, J lost 10 bases, and 23 bases stayed unmatched. The CDR3 contains 15 residues. The V gene is TRBV6-5, the J gene TRBJ2-7; the match to TRBD2 covers 7 bases. The clonotype originates from a man between 65 and 80 years old with non-small cell lung cancer. What was sequenced was lung tumor tissue. The CDR3 loop reads CAVGRRLAGSCEQYF. The CDR3 DNA reads TGTGCCGTAGGAAGGAGACTAGCAGGTTCTTGCGAACAGTACTTC.